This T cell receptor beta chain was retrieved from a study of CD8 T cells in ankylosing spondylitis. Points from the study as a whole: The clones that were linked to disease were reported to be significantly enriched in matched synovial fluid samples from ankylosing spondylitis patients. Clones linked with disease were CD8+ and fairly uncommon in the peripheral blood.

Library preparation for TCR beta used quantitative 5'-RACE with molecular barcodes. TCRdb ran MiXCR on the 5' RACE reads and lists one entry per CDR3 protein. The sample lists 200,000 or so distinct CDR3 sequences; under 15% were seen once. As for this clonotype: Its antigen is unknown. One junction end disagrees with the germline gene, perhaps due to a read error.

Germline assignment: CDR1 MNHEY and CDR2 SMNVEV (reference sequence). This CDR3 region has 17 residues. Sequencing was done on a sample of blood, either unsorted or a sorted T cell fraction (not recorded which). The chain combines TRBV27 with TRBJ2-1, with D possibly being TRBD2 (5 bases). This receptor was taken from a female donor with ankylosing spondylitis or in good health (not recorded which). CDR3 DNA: TGTGCCAGCAGTTTGACTATCCGGGAACACTTCTACAATGTGCAGTTCTTC. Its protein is CASSLTIREHFYNVQFF.